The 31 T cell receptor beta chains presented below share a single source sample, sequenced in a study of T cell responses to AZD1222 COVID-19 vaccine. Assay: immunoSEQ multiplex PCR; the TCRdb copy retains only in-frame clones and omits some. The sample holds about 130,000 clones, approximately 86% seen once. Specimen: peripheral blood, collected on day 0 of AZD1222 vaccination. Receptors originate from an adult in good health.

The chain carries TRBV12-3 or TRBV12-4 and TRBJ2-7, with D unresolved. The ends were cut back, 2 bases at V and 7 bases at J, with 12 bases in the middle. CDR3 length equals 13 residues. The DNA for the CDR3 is TGTGCCAGCAGTTTATATCTGTTCGAAGAGCAGTACTTC. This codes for CASSLYLFEEQYF.

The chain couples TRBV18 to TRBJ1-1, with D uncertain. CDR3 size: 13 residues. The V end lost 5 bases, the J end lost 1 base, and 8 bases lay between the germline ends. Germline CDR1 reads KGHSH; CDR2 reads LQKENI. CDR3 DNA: TGTGCCAGCTCAGTAGACCGGAACACTGAAGCTTTCTTT. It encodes CASSVDRNTEAFF.

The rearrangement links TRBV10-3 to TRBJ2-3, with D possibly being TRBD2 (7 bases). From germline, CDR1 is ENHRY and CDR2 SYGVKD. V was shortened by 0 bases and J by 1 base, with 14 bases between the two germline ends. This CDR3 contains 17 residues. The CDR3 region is CAISESTGGGGTDTQYF. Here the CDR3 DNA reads TGTGCCATCAGTGAGTCGACTGGAGGGGGGGGCACAGATACGCAGTATTTT.

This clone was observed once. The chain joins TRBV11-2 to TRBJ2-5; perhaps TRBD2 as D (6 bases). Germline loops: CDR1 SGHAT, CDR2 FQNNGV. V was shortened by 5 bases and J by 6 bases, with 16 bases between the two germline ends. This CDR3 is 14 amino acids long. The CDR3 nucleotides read TGTGCCAGCAGCCCAATTAGGGGAGGAAAGACCCAGTACTTC. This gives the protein CASSPIRGGKTQYF.

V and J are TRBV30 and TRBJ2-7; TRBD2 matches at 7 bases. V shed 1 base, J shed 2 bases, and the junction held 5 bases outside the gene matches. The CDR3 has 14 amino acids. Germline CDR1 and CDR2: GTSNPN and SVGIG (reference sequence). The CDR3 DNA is TGTGCCTGGAGTGCGGCTAGCGGTGCCTACGAGCAGTACTTC. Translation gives CAWSAASGAYEQYF.

The CDR3 coding sequence is TGTGCCAGCAGCTTACAGGGGGCGGCGGGCAATCAGCCCCAGCATTTT. Its protein product is CASSLQGAAGNQPQHF. The gene calls are TRBV5-4 and TRBJ1-5, with TRBD1 matching 9 bases. The length of the CDR3 is 16 residues. With V trimmed by 2 bases and J by 2 bases, 5 bases remained unmatched. Germline-derived CDR1 and CDR2 are SGHNT and YYREEE (reference sequence).

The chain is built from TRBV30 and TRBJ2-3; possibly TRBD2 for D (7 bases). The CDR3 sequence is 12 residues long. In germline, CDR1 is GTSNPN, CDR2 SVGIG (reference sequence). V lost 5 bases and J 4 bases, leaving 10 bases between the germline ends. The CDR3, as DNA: TGTGCCTGGGAAGGGGGGGCAGATACGCAGTATTTT. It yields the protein CAWEGGADTQYF.

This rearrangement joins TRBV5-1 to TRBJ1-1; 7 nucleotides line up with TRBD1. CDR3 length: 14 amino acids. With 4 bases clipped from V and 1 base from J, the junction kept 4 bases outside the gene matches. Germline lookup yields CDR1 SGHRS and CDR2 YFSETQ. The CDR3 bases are TGCGCCAGCAGCGGGGGACAGTCGAACACTGAAGCTTTCTTT. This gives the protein CASSGGQSNTEAFF.

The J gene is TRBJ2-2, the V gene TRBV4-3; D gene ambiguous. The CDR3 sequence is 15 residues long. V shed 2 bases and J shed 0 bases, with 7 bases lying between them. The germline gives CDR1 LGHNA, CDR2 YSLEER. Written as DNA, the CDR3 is TGCGCCAGCAGCCAAAACAGCGCGAACACCGGGGAGCTGTTTTTT. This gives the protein CASSQNSANTGELFF.

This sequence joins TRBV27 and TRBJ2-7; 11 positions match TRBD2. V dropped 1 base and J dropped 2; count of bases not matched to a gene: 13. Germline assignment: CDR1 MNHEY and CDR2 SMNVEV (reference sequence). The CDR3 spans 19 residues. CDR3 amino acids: CASSLFPGPTSGSPYEQYF. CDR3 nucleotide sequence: TGTGCCAGCAGTTTATTCCCGGGACCCACTAGCGGGAGCCCCTACGAGCAGTACTTC.

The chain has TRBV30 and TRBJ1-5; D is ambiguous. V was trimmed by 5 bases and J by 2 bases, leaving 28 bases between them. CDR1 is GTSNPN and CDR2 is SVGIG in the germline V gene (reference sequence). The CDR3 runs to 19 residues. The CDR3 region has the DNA TGTGCCTGGCCCCTACCCACTCGTGTCCGGGTTAGGGGCAATCAGCCCCAGCATTTT. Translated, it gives CAWPLPTRVRVRGNQPQHF.

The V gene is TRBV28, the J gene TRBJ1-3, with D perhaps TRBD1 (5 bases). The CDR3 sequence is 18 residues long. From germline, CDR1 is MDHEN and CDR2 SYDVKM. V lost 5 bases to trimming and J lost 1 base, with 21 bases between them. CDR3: CASSTYFQGYESGNTIYF. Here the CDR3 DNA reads TGTGCCAGCAGTACCTATTTCCAGGGTTACGAGTCTGGAAACACCATATATTTT.

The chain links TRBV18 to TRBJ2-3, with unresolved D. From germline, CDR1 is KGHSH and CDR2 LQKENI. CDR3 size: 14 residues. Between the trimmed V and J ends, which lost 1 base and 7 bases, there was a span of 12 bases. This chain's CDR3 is CASSPRSPPNTQYF. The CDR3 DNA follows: TGTGCCAGCTCACCACGAAGCCCCCCAAATACGCAGTATTTT. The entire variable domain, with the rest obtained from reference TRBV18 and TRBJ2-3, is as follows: NAGVMQNPRHLVRRRGQEARLRCSPMKGHSHVYWYRQLPEEGLKFMVYLQKENIIDESGMPKERFSAEFPKEGPSILRIQQVVRGDSAAYFCASSPRSPPNTQYFGPGTRLTVL.

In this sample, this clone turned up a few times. The CDR3 nucleotides read TGTGCCAGCAGCTTAGCCCCATTCTCTGGGGCCAACGTCCTGACTTTC. This sequence encodes CASSLAPFSGANVLTF. V is TRBV7-8 and J is TRBJ2-6; D is ambiguous. Per the germline V gene, CDR1 is SGHVS and CDR2 is FQNEAQ. The CDR3 contains 16 residues. Trimming removed 0 bases at V and 0 bases at J, with 6 bases between. The whole variable domain, remainder taken from reference TRBV7-8 and TRBJ2-6, is GAGVSQSPRYKVAKRGQDVALRCDPISGHVSLFWYQQALGQGPEFLTYFQNEAQLDKSGLPSDRFFAERPEGSVSTLKIQRTQQEDSAVYLCASSLAPFSGANVLTFGAGSRLTVL.

Here the CDR3 reads CASSPPGLAGDVTGELFF. CDR3 nucleotide sequence: TGTGCCAGCAGCCCGCCGGGACTAGCGGGAGATGTCACCGGGGAGCTGTTTTTT. This rearrangement joins TRBV5-4 to TRBJ2-2; TRBD2 agrees at 14 bases. The V and J ends lost 4 bases and 4 bases, in that order; junction bases with no gene match: 9. Germline lookup yields CDR1 SGHNT and CDR2 YYREEE (reference sequence). This CDR3 region has 18 residues.

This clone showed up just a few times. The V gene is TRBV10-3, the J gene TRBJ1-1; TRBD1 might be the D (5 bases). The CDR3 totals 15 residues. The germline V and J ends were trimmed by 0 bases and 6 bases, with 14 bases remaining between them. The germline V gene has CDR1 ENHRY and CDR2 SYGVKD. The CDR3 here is CAISESFRRVAEAFF. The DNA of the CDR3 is TGTGCCATCAGTGAGTCATTCCGCAGGGTGGCTGAAGCTTTCTTT.

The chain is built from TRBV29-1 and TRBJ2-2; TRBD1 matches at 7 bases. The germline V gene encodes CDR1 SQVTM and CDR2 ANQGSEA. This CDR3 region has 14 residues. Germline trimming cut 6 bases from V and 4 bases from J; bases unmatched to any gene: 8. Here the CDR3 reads CSVGERGLTGELFF. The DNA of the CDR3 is TGCAGCGTCGGAGAGAGGGGGCTCACCGGGGAGCTGTTTTTT.

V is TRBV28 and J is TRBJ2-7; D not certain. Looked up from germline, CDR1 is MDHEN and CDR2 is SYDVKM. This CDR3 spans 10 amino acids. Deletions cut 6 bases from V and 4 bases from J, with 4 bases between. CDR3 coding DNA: TGTGCCAGCAGAAAATACGAGCAGTACTTC. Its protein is CASRKYEQYF. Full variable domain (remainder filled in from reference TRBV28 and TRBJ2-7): DVKVTQSSRYLVKRTGEKVFLECVQDMDHENMFWYRQDPGLGLRLIYFSYDVKMKEKGDIPEGYSVSREKKERFSLILESASTNQTSMYLCASRKYEQYFGPGTRLTVT.

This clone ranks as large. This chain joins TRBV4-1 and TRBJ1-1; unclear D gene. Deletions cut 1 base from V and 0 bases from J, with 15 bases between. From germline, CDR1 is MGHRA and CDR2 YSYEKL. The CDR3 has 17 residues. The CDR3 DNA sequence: TGCGCCAGCAGCCAAGGCCTACAAGGAGAGGTGAACACTGAAGCTTTCTTT. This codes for CASSQGLQGEVNTEAFF.

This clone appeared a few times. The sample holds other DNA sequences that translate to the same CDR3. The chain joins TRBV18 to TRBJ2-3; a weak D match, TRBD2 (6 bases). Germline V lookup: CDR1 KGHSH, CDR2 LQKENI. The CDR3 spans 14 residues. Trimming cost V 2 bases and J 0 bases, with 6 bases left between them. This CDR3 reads CASSPGTSTDTQYF. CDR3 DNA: TGTGCCAGCTCACCAGGGACTAGCACAGATACGCAGTATTTT. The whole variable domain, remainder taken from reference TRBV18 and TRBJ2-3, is NAGVMQNPRHLVRRRGQEARLRCSPMKGHSHVYWYRQLPEEGLKFMVYLQKENIIDESGMPKERFSAEFPKEGPSILRIQQVVRGDSAAYFCASSPGTSTDTQYFGPGTRLTVL.

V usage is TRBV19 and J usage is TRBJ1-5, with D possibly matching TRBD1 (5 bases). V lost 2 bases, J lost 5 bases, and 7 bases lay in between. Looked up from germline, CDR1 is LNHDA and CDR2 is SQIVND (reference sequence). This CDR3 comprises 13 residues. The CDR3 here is CASSIRGDQPQHF. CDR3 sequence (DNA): TGTGCCAGTAGTATAAGGGGCGATCAGCCCCAGCATTTT.

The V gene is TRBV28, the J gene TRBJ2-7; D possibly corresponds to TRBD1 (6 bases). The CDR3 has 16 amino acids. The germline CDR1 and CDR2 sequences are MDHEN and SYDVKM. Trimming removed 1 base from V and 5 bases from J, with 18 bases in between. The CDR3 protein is CASSLSPGQLDDEQYF. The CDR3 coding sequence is TGTGCCAGCAGTTTATCGCCGGGACAACTGGATGACGAGCAGTACTTC.

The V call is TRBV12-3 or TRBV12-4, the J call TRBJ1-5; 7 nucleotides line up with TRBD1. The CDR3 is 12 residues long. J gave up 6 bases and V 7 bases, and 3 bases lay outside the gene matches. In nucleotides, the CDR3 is TGTGCCAGCAAAACAGGGGTTCAGCCCCAGCATTTT. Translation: CASKTGVQPQHF.

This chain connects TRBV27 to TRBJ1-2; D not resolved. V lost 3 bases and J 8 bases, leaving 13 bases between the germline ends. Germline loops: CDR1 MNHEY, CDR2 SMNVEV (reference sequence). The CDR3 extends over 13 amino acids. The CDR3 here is CASSFHNSEGYTF. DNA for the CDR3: TGTGCCAGCAGTTTCCACAATTCGGAGGGCTACACCTTC.

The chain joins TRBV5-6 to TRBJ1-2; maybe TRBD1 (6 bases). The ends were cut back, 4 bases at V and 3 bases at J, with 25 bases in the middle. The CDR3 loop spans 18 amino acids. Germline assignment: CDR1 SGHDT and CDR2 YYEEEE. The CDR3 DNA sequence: TGTGCCAGCAGCCCGACCGGGTGGGGACAACGAGACGACTATGGCTACACCTTC. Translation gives CASSPTGWGQRDDYGYTF. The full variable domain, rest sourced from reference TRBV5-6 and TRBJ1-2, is DAGVTQSPTHLIKTRGQQVTLRCSPKSGHDTVSWYQQALGQGPQFIFQYYEEEERQRGNFPDRFSGHQFPNYSSELNVNALLLGDSALYLCASSPTGWGQRDDYGYTFGSGTRLTVV.

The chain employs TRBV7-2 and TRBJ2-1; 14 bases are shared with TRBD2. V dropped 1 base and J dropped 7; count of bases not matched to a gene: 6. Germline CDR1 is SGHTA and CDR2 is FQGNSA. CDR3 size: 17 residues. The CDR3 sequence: CASSLGRLAGGQNEQFF. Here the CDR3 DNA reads TGTGCCAGCAGCTTAGGTCGACTAGCGGGGGGGCAAAATGAGCAGTTCTTC.

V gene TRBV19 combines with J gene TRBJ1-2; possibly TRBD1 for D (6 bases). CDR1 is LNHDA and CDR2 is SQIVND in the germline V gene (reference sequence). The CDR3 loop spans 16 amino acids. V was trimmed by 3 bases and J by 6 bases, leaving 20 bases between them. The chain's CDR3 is CASSIPWSGGRHGYTF. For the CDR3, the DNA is TGTGCCAGTAGTATCCCATGGAGTGGGGGGCGCCATGGCTACACCTTC.

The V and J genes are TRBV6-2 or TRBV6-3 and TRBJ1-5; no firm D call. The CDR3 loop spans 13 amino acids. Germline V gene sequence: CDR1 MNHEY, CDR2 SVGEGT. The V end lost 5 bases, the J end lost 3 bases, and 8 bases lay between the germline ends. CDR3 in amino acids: CASSRGNNQPQHF. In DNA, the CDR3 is TGTGCCAGCAGTCGAGGAAACAATCAGCCCCAGCATTTT.

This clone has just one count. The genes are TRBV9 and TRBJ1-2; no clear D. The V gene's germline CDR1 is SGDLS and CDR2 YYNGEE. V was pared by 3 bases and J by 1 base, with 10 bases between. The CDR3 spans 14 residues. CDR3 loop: CASSAGGFNYGYTF. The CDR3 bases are TGTGCCAGCAGCGCCGGAGGGTTTAACTATGGCTACACCTTC.

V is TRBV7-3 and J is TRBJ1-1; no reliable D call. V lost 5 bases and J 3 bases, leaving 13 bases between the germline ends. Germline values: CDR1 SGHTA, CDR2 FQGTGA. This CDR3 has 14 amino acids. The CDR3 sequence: CASSPTNRDTEAFF. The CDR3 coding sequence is TGTGCCAGCAGCCCAACAAACAGAGACACTGAAGCTTTCTTT.

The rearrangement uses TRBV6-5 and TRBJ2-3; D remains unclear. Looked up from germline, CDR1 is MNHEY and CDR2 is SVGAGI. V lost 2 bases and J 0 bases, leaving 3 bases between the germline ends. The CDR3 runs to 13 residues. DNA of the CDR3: TGTGCCAGCAGTTACCATAGCACAGATACGCAGTATTTT. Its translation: CASSYHSTDTQYF.